A selection of T cell receptor beta chains follows, all from one sample in a study of T cells after yellow fever vaccination. Each CDR3 protein is one row after TCRdb ran MiXCR on the 5' RACE reads. The table lists 80,000 to 100,000 distinct CDR3 sequences, 8% to 10% of them singletons, with roughly 15% in the top ten. The sample in question was CD8+ T cells not binding an NS4B(214-222) dextramer, sorted from PBMCs, obtained more than 14 days after the first yellow fever vaccination. Every receptor here comes from a man aged 18-30 years who received the YFV17D yellow fever vaccine. The CDR3 runs from the conserved cysteine through the conserved F or W. D genes are given only for firm matches. Where a row states a size, it is once, few, many or the class of an expanded clone; other rows omit it.

TRBD1	TRBV6-1	TRBJ1-1	.	CASRTGVGTEAFF	TGTGCCAGCAGGACAGGGGTGGGCACTGAAGCTTTCTTT
TRBD2	TRBV5-4	TRBJ2-5	.	CASSTSFSGWDETQYF	TGTGCCAGCAGCACCTCCTTTAGCGGGTGGGATGAGACCCAGTACTTC
.	TRBV20-1	TRBJ2-3	.	CSAPRGERATPETQYF	TGCAGTGCCCCCCGGGGCGAGCGGGCCACCCCAGAGACGCAGTATTTT
.	TRBV4-1	TRBJ2-6	.	CASSQDGVSGANVLTF	TGCGCCAGCAGCCAAGATGGGGTCTCTGGGGCCAACGTCCTGACTTTC
.	TRBV27	TRBJ2-1	.	CASSLSKLYNEQFF	TGTGCCAGCAGTTTATCGAAACTTTACAATGAGCAGTTCTTC
.	TRBV20-1	TRBJ1-1	few	CSARAMGMNTEAFF	TGCAGTGCTAGGGCAATGGGCATGAACACTGAAGCTTTCTTT
.	TRBV7-6	TRBJ2-2	.	CASSLAGNLDTGELFF	TGTGCCAGCAGCTTAGCCGGCAATTTAGACACCGGGGAGCTGTTTTTT
TRBD1	TRBV15	TRBJ2-1	.	CATSRIQGVRNEQFF	TGTGCCACCAGCAGAATACAGGGGGTTAGAAATGAGCAGTTCTTC
.	TRBV19	TRBJ2-1	.	CASSITYNEQFF	TGTGCCAGTAGTATCACGTACAATGAGCAGTTCTTC
TRBD2	TRBV7-6	TRBJ2-5	.	CASSSSGEETQYF	TGTGCCAGCAGCAGTAGCGGGGAGGAGACCCAGTACTTC
.	TRBV12-5	TRBJ2-1	few	CASGSQPGAYNEQFF	TGTGCTAGTGGTTCCCAGCCGGGGGCCTACAATGAGCAGTTCTTC
TRBD2	TRBV11-2	TRBJ2-3	.	CASSLIFRSGGSTSTDTQYF	TGTGCCAGCAGCTTAATTTTCCGAAGCGGGGGGTCTACTAGCACAGATACGCAGTATTTT
TRBD2	TRBV12-3/TRBV12-4	TRBJ2-1	many	CASTQTSGPYNEQFF	TGTGCCAGCACCCAGACTAGCGGACCCTACAATGAGCAGTTCTTC
.	TRBV27	TRBJ2-1	.	CASSLSLTRRQWSSYNEQFF	TGTGCCAGCAGTTTATCTTTAACTAGGCGACAGTGGAGCTCCTACAATGAGCAGTTCTTC
.	TRBV27	TRBJ1-1	few	CASSQVMNTEAFF	TGTGCCAGCAGCCAGGTCATGAACACTGAAGCTTTCTTT
.	TRBV5-1	TRBJ1-1	.	CASSRTDPNTEAFF	TGCGCCAGCAGCAGGACAGACCCGAACACTGAAGCTTTCTTT